A single TCR beta chain is shown here with its context. Trimming cost V 0 bases and J 7 bases; bases outside gene matches: 4. Germline CDR1 SGHTS, CDR2 YDEGEE. This CDR3 is 15 amino acids long. 13 Jbeta primers and 60 Vbeta primers were used for the PCR. Repertoires were generated with immunoSEQ multiplex PCR, while TCRdb's copy carries only in-frame clones and drops some. The table shows 100,000 to 150,000 clones, with 80% occurring only once. The data belong to a study of cytomegalovirus exposure and HLA in healthy donors. The specimen was PBMCs. This TCR was sampled from a man younger than 40 in good health and CMV-seronegative. The rearrangement links TRBV5-8 to TRBJ1-6; 7 nucleotides line up with TRBD1. The CDR3, as DNA: TGTGCCAGCAGCTTGGGACAGGGAGGAAATTCACCCCTCCACTTT. This gives the protein CASSLGQGGNSPLHF.